The following is a T cell receptor beta chain sequence with its context. The data derive from a study of blood T cell repertoires in COVID-19. Background on the study: T cells, B-cell-depleted T cells, or PBMCs provided the cDNA or gDNA that served as material.

Libraries were prepared by immunoSEQ multiplex PCR; TCRdb keeps only in-frame clonotypes and omits some of them. Found here are some 150,000 clones, about four fifths of them singletons; the top ten hold roughly 7.7%. The sequenced material came from peripheral blood. The sequence was obtained from a human donor with acute or convalescent COVID-19. The donor label of this sample is uncertain.

CDR3 region: CASSQDPGDNYGYTF. The CDR3 nucleotides are TGCGCCAGCAGCCAAGATCCAGGGGACAACTATGGCTACACCTTC. The chain uses TRBV4-1 and TRBJ1-2, with D tentatively TRBD1 (6 bases). The CDR3 length is 15 residues. Trimming pared 0 bases from V and 2 bases from J, leaving 10 bases between. The germline V gene encodes CDR1 MGHRA and CDR2 YSYEKL.